Following are 26 T cell receptor beta chains from one sample sequenced in a study of Graves' ophthalmopathy and Graves' hyperthyroidism. CDR3 regions of TCR beta were amplified from RNA transcripts. HTBI primers were employed in first-round RT-PCR, then a second-round multiplex PCR followed. MiXCR, run by TCRdb on the multiplex PCR reads, gives a single entry per CDR3 protein. Among about 1.1 million distinct CDR3 sequences listed, less than 45% were seen once. Material for sequencing was peripheral blood or thyroid tissue (not recorded which). These receptors were collected from an adult man with Graves' hyperthyroidism.

The rearrangement links TRBV7-2 to TRBJ2-7; D remains unclear. The CDR3 runs to 14 residues. Trimming took off 4 bases at V and 1 base at J, with 11 bases between the two ends. CDR1 and CDR2 from the germline V gene are SGHTA and FQGNSA. The CDR3 sequence is CASSSPGYSYEQYF. DNA of the CDR3: TGTGCCAGCAGCTCTCCAGGATATTCCTACGAGCAGTACTTC.

This clonotype occurred many times. The chain is built from TRBV5-1 and TRBJ2-2, with TRBD1 matching over 8 bases. Germline V gene lookup returns CDR1 SGHRS and CDR2 YFSETQ. The ends lost 7 bases at V and 3 bases at J; junction bases unmatched: 8. The CDR3 totals 15 residues. CDR3 sequence reads: CASRGGQGYTGELFF. The CDR3 DNA is TGCGCCAGCCGGGGAGGACAGGGCTACACCGGGGAGCTGTTTTTT.

This clonotype was observed many times. The rearrangement joins TRBV10-3 to TRBJ2-5; D not resolved. The length of the CDR3 is 13 residues. Germline V CDR1 and CDR2: ENHRY, SYGVKD. V was shortened by 1 base and J by 3 bases, with 6 bases between the two germline ends. CDR3 loop: CAISELQEETQYF. The CDR3 DNA reads as TGTGCCATCAGTGAGTTGCAGGAAGAGACCCAGTACTTC.

Many counts were recorded for this clonotype. This CDR3 reads CASRVGVAVLEAFF. Written as DNA, the CDR3 is TGCGCCAGCAGGGTTGGTGTGGCAGTACTTGAAGCTTTCTTT. The chain has TRBV5-1 and TRBJ1-1; D remains ambiguous. Germline-derived CDR1 and CDR2 are SGHRS and YFSETQ. V was shortened by 5 bases and J by 7 bases, with 18 bases between the two germline ends. This CDR3 contains 14 residues.

This clonotype showed up many times. The chain has TRBV7-8 and TRBJ2-5, with 11 bases matching TRBD1. The CDR3 consists of 15 residues. Per the germline V gene, CDR1 is SGHVS and CDR2 is FQNEAQ. Trimming cost V 5 bases and J 5 bases; bases outside gene matches: 7. CDR3 amino acids: CASSARDRGSETQYF. Written as DNA, the CDR3 is TGTGCCAGCAGCGCCAGGGACAGGGGGTCGGAGACCCAGTACTTC.

This sequence joins TRBV20-1 and TRBJ1-6; 8 bases map to TRBD1. Trimming at V came to 5 bases and at J to 7 bases, leaving 10 bases not matched to a gene. The length of the CDR3 is 15 residues. From germline, CDR1 is DFQATT and CDR2 SNEGSKA (reference sequence). CDR3 nucleotides: TGCAGTGCTTATACCCGGGACAGGCAGAATTCACCCCTCCACTTT. Translated, it gives CSAYTRDRQNSPLHF.

V gene TRBV7-9 combines with J gene TRBJ1-2; no firm D call. CDR1 is SEHNR and CDR2 is FQNEAQ in the germline V gene (reference sequence). Trimming stripped 5 bases from V and 6 bases from J, with 16 bases between. The CDR3 totals 14 residues. This CDR3 reads CASSDWTGGDGYTF. DNA of the CDR3: TGTGCCAGCAGCGATTGGACCGGAGGAGATGGCTACACCTTC. Based on the CDR3 plus reference TRBV7-9 and TRBJ1-2, the full variable domain is DTGVSQNPRHKITKRGQNVTFRCDPISEHNRLYWYRQTLGQGPEFLTYFQNEAQLEKSRLLSDRFSAERPKGSFSTLEIQRTEQGDSAMYLCASSDWTGGDGYTFGSGTRLTVV.

For this clonotype: At one boundary the junction diverges from the germline segment, which might be a read error. The chain uses TRBV9 and TRBJ2-5; 10 nucleotides agree with TRBD2. The CDR3 sequence is 18 residues long. Looked up from germline, CDR1 is SGDLS and CDR2 is YYNGEE. The CDR3 DNA is TGTACCAGCAGCGCGAACCCAGTTAGCGGGAGGTGGAAAGAGACCCAGTACTTC. Amino acid sequence: CTSSANPVSGRWKETQYF.

This clonotype was observed many times. J is TRBJ2-7 and V is TRBV7-9, with a possible D match to TRBD2 (5 bases). Germline loops: CDR1 SEHNR, CDR2 FQNEAQ (reference sequence). There are 14 residues in the CDR3. V lost 2 bases to trimming and J lost 2 bases, with 10 bases between them. The CDR3 here is CASSLTGSPYEQYF. CDR3 coding DNA: TGTGCCAGCAGCTTAACTGGGAGCCCCTACGAGCAGTACTTC.

This clonotype was seen once. The CDR3 bases are TGCAGTGCTAGAGATTTCGGGACAGGGGGCGAGCAGTACTTC. Amino acid sequence: CSARDFGTGGEQYF. The chain combines TRBV20-1 with TRBJ2-7; 11 bases match TRBD1. Trimming cost V 0 bases and J 6 bases; bases outside gene matches: 4. CDR1 DFQATT and CDR2 SNEGSKA come from the germline V gene (reference sequence). The CDR3 spans 14 residues.

This clonotype appeared many times. The V call is TRBV12-3 or TRBV12-4, the J call TRBJ1-5; no reliable D call. The CDR3 length is 11 residues. With 4 bases removed from V and 9 bases from J, the gap between germline ends came to 7 bases. CDR3 sequence (DNA): TGTGCCAGCAGTTCCCCGGGGCCCCAGCATTTT. Its protein is CASSSPGPQHF.

Only a few counts were recorded for this clonotype. As DNA, the CDR3 is TGTGCCAGCAGCGCGGGACAGGGCGCTGCCTACGAGCAGTACTTC. Residues: CASSAGQGAAYEQYF. V usage is TRBV6-6 and J usage is TRBJ2-7; 9 nucleotides align to TRBD1. The CDR3 is 15 residues long. Trimming cost V 6 bases and J 2 bases; bases outside gene matches: 8. Germline V lookup: CDR1 MNHNY, CDR2 SVGAGI (reference sequence).

Ten or more counts support this clonotype. The chain combines TRBV10-3 with TRBJ2-5; 11 nucleotides align to TRBD2. Germline V CDR1 and CDR2: ENHRY, SYGVKD. V was pared by 2 bases and J by 5 bases, with 13 bases of the junction left unmatched. The CDR3 is 18 amino acids. The CDR3 DNA follows: TGTGCCATCAGTGAGGGGGAGACTAGCGGGGCCACTCGGGAGACCCAGTACTTC. Translated, it gives CAISEGETSGATRETQYF.

In this sample, this clonotype turned up many times. This rearrangement joins TRBV12-3 or TRBV12-4 to TRBJ2-5; 7 bases are a match to TRBD2. Trimming removed 4 bases from V and 3 bases from J; junction bases left unmatched: 11. The CDR3 is 16 amino acids. CDR3 sequence (DNA): TGTGCCAGCAGTTCCCGAGGACTAGACCTCAAAGAGACCCAGTACTTC. It translates to CASSSRGLDLKETQYF.

Many counts were recorded for this clonotype. The J gene is TRBJ1-5, the V gene TRBV12-3 or TRBV12-4, with D perhaps TRBD1 (5 bases). CDR3 length: 18 residues. V was cut by 6 bases and J by 0 bases, with 21 bases left in between. In DNA, the CDR3 is TGTGCCAGCAGCCCCGGGGGGGTCGGATTATATAGCAATCAGCCCCAGCATTTT. It specifies CASSPGGVGLYSNQPQHF.

V gene TRBV5-1 combines with J gene TRBJ1-4; unclear D gene. The CDR3 runs 15 residues. Germline CDR1 reads SGHRS; CDR2 reads YFSETQ. Trimming shortened V by 4 bases and J by 4 bases, and 14 bases separated the two germline ends. The CDR3 loop is CASSRTDGLNEKLFF. The CDR3 bases are TGCGCCAGCAGCCGGACGGACGGACTTAATGAAAAACTGTTTTTT.

V gene TRBV19 combines with J gene TRBJ2-7; TRBD2 agrees at 7 bases. CDR1 and CDR2 from the germline V gene are LNHDA and SQIVND (reference sequence). Unmatched junction bases numbered 3, after V lost 5 bases and J lost 2 bases. The CDR3 totals 13 residues. The CDR3, as DNA: TGTGCCAGTAGTCAGCGGGATCCCTACGAGCAGTACTTC. It codes for CASSQRDPYEQYF. The variable domain in full, with the rest retrieved from reference TRBV19 and TRBJ2-7, is DGGITQSPKYLFRKEGQNVTLSCEQNLNHDAMYWYRQDPGQGLRLIYYSQIVNDFQKGDIAEGYSVSREKKESFPLTVTSAQKNPTAFYLCASSQRDPYEQYFGPGTRLTVT.

This clonotype was counted many times. V is TRBV7-2 and J is TRBJ2-7; 13 nucleotides match TRBD2. J gave up 0 bases and V 6 bases, and 17 bases lay outside the gene matches. Germline V lookup: CDR1 SGHTA, CDR2 FQGNSA. The CDR3 spans 20 residues. The CDR3 here is CASSPWTSGRRSRASYEQYF. In DNA, the CDR3 is TGTGCCAGCAGTCCCTGGACTAGCGGGAGAAGGTCACGGGCCTCCTACGAGCAGTACTTC.

V is TRBV10-3 and J is TRBJ1-2; the D gene is possibly TRBD1 (5 bases). Trimming took 10 bases from V and 2 from J, leaving 23 bases between them. Per germline, CDR1 ENHRY and CDR2 SYGVKD. The CDR3 covers 16 residues. CDR3 region: CASTDTREGRNYGYTF. DNA of the CDR3: TGTGCCAGCACCGACACGCGCGAGGGGCGCAACTATGGCTACACCTTC.

In its sample, this clonotype was seen many times. The chain links TRBV6-6 to TRBJ1-5; D may be TRBD1 (5 bases). The germline V and J ends were trimmed by 5 bases and 3 bases, with 11 bases remaining between them. The CDR3 covers 14 residues. Germline V gene sequence: CDR1 MNHNY, CDR2 SVGAGI (reference sequence). This CDR3 reads CASSGGQSNQPQHF. CDR3 coding DNA: TGTGCCAGCAGTGGCGGACAATCCAATCAGCCCCAGCATTTT.

In DNA, the CDR3 is TGTGCCACCAGCCCACCGGGACAGGGGACAGATACGCAGTATTTT. This sequence encodes CATSPPGQGTDTQYF. V is TRBV24-1 and J is TRBJ2-3; 10 bases fit TRBD1. The CDR3 loop spans 15 amino acids. V trimming: 7 bases; J trimming: 3 bases; junction bases outside the gene matches: 6. The germline gives CDR1 KGHDR, CDR2 SFDVKD.

The table lists this clonotype with a few counts. The rearrangement links TRBV5-1 to TRBJ1-6; D may be TRBD1 (5 bases). V shed 1 base and J shed 10 bases, with 12 bases lying between them. The CDR3 covers 14 residues. Germline V CDR1 and CDR2: SGHRS, YFSETQ. The CDR3 DNA sequence: TGCGCCAGCAGCTTGCAGGGATTTCAGTCACCCCTCCACTTT. This sequence encodes CASSLQGFQSPLHF.

This clonotype was counted a few times. CDR3 protein: CASSLEGLAFSPYEQYF. The CDR3 DNA follows: TGTGCCAGCAGCTTAGAAGGACTAGCTTTTTCCCCCTACGAGCAGTACTTC. The chain is built from TRBV7-8 and TRBJ2-7; TRBD2 agrees at 8 bases. The V gene's germline CDR1 is SGHVS and CDR2 FQNEAQ. This CDR3 spans 17 amino acids. Trimming took 1 base from V and 2 from J; bases not matched to a gene: 10.

This clonotype appeared many times. V and J are TRBV7-8 and TRBJ2-2, with TRBD1 matching over 8 bases. The V segment lost 2 bases and the J segment 4 bases; nucleotides outside the gene matches: 6. The CDR3 length is 16 residues. CDR1 SGHVS and CDR2 FQNEAQ come from the germline V gene. Here the CDR3 reads CASSLSGRGRTGELFF. Here the CDR3 DNA reads TGTGCCAGCAGCTTATCAGGCAGGGGGCGCACCGGGGAGCTGTTTTTT.

The chain is built from TRBV12-3 or TRBV12-4 and TRBJ1-6; D is possibly TRBD1 (6 bases). There are 15 residues in the CDR3. Deletions cut 7 bases from V and 3 bases from J, with 13 bases between. In DNA form, the CDR3 reads TGTGCCAGCACCCGCAACAGGGTCTATAATTCACCCCTCCACTTT. It codes for CASTRNRVYNSPLHF.

This clonotype was seen a few times. The chain is built from TRBV12-3 or TRBV12-4 and TRBJ1-2; TRBD1 might be the D (5 bases). V lost 3 bases to trimming and J lost 14 bases, with 25 bases between them. The CDR3 is 15 amino acids. The CDR3 region has the DNA TGTGCCAGCAGTTTTTCGGGGCATCGAAATGAGGGTTGGACCTTC. Translated, it gives CASSFSGHRNEGWTF.